This T cell receptor (beta chain) was identified in a study of sequential checkpoint blockade in melanoma. The treatment: randomized to nivolumab then ipilimumab (arm A) or the reverse (arm B). Live CD3+CD8+ CD19− CD56− cells were sorted from PBMCs. Method: immunoSEQ multiplex PCR; TCRdb's copy keeps in-frame clones and lacks some. The data hold about 32,000 clones, with 82% observed a single time. The TCR comes from a human donor with melanoma. The sequencing here drew on CD8+ T cells sorted from blood (inferred from file names), taken from a patient given nivolumab and ipilimumab in sequence.

The CDR3 loop is CASSWTSGRTGELFF. The CDR3 bases are TGTGCCAGCAGCTGGACTAGCGGAAGGACCGGGGAGCTGTTTTTT. The rearrangement uses TRBV5-4 and TRBJ2-2, with 10 bases lining up with TRBD2. There are 15 residues in the CDR3. Germline-derived CDR1 and CDR2 are SGHNT and YYREEE (reference sequence). Trimming at V came to 3 bases and at J to 5 bases, leaving 4 bases not matched to a gene.